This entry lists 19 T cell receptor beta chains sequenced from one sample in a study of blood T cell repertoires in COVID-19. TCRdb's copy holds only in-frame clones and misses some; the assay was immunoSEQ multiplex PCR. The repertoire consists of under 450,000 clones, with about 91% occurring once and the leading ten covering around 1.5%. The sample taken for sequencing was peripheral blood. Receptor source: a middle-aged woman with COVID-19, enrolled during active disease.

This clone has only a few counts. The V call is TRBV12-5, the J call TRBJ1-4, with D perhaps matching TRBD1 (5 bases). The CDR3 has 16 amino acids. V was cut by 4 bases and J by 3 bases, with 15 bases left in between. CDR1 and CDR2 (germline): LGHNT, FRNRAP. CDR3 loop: CASGSPSDRPNEKLFF. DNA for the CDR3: TGTGCTAGTGGTTCCCCTTCCGACAGACCTAATGAAAAACTGTTTTTT.

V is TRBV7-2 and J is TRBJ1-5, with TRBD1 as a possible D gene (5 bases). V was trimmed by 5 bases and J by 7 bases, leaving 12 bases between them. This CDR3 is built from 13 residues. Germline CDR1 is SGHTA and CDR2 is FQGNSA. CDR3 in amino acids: CASSGGDGQPQHF. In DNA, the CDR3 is TGTGCCAGCAGCGGGGGGGACGGCCAGCCCCAGCATTTT. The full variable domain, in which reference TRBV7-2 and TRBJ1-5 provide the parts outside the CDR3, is GAGVSQSPSNKVTEKGKDVELRCDPISGHTALYWYRQSLGQGLEFLIYFQGNSAPDKSGLPSDRFSAERTGGSVSTLTIQRTQQEDSAVYLCASSGGDGQPQHFGDGTRLSIL.

The CDR3 nucleotides are TGTGCCAGCAGTTTAGGGGGGATTAAGGCTAACTATGGCTACACCTTC. It codes for CASSLGGIKANYGYTF. The J gene is TRBJ1-2, the V gene TRBV28, with a weak D call TRBD1 (5 bases). Germline CDR1 MDHEN, CDR2 SYDVKM. Trimming removed 2 bases from V and 0 bases from J, with 13 bases in between. The CDR3 extends over 16 amino acids.

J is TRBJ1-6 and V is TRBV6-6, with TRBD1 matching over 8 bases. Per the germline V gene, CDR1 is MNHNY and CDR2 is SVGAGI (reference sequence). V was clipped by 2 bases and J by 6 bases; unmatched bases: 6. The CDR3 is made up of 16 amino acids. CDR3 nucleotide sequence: TGTGCCAGCAGTTACACGCAGGGGGCCGGTAATTCACCCCTCCACTTT. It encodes CASSYTQGAGNSPLHF.

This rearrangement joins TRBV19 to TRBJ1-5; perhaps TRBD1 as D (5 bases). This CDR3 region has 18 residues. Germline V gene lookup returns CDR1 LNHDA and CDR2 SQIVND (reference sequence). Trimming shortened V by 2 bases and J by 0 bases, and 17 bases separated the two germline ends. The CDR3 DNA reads TGTGCCAGTAGTATAACCCGAACGGGGGGGATTAGCAATCAGCCCCAGCATTTT. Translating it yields CASSITRTGGISNQPQHF.

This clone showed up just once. Written as DNA, the CDR3 is TGTGCCAGCAGCCCCGAGGTAGTTGAAGCTTTCTTT. This gives the protein CASSPEVVEAFF. V is TRBV11-2 and J is TRBJ1-1; D call uncertain. Germline CDR1 SGHAT, CDR2 FQNNGV. This CDR3 is 12 amino acids long. Between the trimmed V and J ends, which lost 5 bases and 7 bases, there was a span of 11 bases.

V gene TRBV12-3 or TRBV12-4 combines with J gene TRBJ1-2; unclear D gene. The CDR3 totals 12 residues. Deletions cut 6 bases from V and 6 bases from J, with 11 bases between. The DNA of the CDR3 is TGTGCCAGCAGCCCCATCTTAGATGGCTACACCTTC. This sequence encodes CASSPILDGYTF.

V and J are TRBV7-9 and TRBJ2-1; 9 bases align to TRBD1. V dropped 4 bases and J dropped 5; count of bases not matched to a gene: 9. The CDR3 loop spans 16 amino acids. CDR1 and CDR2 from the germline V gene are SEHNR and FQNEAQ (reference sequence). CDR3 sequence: CASSSLPGQGNNEQFF. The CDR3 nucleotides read TGTGCCAGCAGCTCACTTCCGGGACAGGGAAACAATGAGCAGTTCTTC.

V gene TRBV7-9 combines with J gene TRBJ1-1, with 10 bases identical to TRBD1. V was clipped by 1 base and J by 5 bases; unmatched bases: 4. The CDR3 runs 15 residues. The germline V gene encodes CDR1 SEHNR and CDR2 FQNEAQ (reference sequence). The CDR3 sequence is CASSLEGQGTTEAFF. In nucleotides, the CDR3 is TGTGCCAGCAGCTTAGAGGGACAGGGGACGACTGAAGCTTTCTTT.

CDR3 amino acids: CASSYRGDTQYF. The DNA of the CDR3 is TGTGCCAGCAGTTACCGGGGAGATACGCAGTATTTT. The chain recombines TRBV6-6 with TRBJ2-3; tentative D call: TRBD2 (5 bases). The CDR3 is 12 amino acids. The germline V and J ends were trimmed by 2 bases and 5 bases, with 5 bases remaining between them. Germline loops: CDR1 MNHNY, CDR2 SVGAGI (reference sequence).

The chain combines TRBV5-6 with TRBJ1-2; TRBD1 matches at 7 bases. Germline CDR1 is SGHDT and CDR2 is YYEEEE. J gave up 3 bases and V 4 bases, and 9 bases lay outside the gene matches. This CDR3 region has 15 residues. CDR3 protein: CASSAGTEEDYGYTF. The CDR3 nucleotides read TGTGCCAGCAGCGCCGGGACAGAAGAGGACTATGGCTACACCTTC. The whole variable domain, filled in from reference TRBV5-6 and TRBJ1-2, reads DAGVTQSPTHLIKTRGQQVTLRCSPKSGHDTVSWYQQALGQGPQFIFQYYEEEERQRGNFPDRFSGHQFPNYSSELNVNALLLGDSALYLCASSAGTEEDYGYTFGSGTRLTVV.

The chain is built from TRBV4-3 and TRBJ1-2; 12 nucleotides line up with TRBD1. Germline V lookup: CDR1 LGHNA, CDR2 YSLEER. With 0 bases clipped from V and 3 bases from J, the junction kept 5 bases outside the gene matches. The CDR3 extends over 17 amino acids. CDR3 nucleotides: TGCGCCAGCAGCCAAGAGGCGGGACAGGGGGCAGACTATGGCTACACCTTC. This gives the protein CASSQEAGQGADYGYTF.

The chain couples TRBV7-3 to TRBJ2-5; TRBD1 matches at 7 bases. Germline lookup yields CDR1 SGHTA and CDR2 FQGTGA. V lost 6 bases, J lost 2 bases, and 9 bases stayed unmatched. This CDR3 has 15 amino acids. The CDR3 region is CASRPTGTAQETQYF. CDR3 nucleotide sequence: TGTGCCAGCAGGCCTACCGGGACAGCTCAAGAGACCCAGTACTTC.

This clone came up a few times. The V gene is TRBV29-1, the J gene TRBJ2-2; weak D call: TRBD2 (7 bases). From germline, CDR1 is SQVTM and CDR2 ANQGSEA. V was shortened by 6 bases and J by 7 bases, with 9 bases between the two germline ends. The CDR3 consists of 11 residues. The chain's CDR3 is CSVRGLGELFF. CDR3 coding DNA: TGCAGCGTGCGGGGGCTCGGGGAGCTGTTTTTT.

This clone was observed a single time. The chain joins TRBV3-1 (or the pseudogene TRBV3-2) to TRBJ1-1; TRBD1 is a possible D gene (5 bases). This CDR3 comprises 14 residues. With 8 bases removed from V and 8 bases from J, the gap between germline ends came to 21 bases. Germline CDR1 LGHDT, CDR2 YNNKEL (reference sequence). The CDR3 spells CASGDLGISGEAFF. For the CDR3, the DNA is TGTGCCAGCGGGGACTTAGGGATTTCGGGCGAAGCTTTCTTT.

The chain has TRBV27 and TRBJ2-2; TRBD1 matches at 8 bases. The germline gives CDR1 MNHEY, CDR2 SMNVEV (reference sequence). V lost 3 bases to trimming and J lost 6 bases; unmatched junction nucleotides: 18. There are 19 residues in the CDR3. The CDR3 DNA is TGTGCCAGCAGTTTCACCGGACAGGGTCAAGTGGAAGTCGCCGGGGAGCTGTTTTTT. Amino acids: CASSFTGQGQVEVAGELFF.

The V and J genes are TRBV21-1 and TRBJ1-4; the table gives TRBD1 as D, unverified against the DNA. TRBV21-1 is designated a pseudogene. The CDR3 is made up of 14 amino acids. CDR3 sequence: CASSTGPGGEKLFF. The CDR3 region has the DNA TGTGCCAGCAGCACAGGGCCGGGCGGTGAAAAACTGTTTTTT.

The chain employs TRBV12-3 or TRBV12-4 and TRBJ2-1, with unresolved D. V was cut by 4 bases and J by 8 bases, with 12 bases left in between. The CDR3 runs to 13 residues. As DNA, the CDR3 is TGTGCCAGCAGTTCCCACAGAGAGTATGAGCAGTTCTTC. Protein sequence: CASSSHREYEQFF.

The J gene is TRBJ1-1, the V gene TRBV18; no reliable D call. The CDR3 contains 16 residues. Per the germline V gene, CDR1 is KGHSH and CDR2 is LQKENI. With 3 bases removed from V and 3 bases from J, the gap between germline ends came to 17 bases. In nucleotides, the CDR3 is TGTGCCAGCTCACCTACCTCCTTAAGTTTAGACACTGAAGCTTTCTTT. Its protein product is CASSPTSLSLDTEAFF.